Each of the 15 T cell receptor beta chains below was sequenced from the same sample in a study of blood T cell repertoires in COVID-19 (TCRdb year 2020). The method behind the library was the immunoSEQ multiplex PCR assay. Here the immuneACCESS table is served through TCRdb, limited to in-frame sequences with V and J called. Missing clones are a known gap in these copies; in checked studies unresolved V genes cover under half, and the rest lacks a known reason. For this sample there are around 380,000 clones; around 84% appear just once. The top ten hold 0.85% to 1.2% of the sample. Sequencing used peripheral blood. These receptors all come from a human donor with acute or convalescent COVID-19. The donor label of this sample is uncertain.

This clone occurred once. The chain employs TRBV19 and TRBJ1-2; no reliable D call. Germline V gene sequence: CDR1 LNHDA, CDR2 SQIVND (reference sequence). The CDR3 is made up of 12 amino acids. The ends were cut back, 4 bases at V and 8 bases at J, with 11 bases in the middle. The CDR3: CASSRWGGGYTF. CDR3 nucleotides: TGTGCCAGTAGTAGGTGGGGAGGAGGCTACACCTTC.

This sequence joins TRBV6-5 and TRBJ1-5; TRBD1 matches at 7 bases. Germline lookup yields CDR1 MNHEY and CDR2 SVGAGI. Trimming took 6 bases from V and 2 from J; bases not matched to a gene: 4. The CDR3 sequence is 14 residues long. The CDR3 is CASSPGTGNQPQHF. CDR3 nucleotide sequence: TGTGCCAGCAGCCCAGGGACAGGCAATCAGCCCCAGCATTTT.

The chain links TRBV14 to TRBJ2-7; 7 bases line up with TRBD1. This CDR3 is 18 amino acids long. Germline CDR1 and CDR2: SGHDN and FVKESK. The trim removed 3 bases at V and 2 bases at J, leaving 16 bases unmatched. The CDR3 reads CASSQGAGQAARTYEQYF. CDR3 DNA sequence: TGTGCCAGCAGCCAGGGAGCTGGACAGGCTGCAAGAACCTACGAGCAGTACTTC.

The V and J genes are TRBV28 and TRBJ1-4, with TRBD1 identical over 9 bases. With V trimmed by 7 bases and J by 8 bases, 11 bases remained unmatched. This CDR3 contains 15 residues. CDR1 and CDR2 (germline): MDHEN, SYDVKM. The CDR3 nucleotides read TGTGCCAGCAACGGTATAGGGACAGGGCGAGAAAAACTGTTTTTT. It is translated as CASNGIGTGREKLFF.

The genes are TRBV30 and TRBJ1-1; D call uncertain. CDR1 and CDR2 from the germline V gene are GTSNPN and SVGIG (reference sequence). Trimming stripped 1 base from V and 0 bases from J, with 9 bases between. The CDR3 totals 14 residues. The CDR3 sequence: CAWSGAGLNTEAFF. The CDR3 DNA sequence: TGTGCCTGGAGTGGGGCGGGTTTGAACACTGAAGCTTTCTTT. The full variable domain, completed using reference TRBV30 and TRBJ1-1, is SQTIHQWPATLVQPVGSPLSLECTVEGTSNPNLYWYRQAAGRGLQLLFYSVGIGQISSEVPQNLSASRPQDRQFILSSKKLLLSDSGFYLCAWSGAGLNTEAFFGQGTRLTVV.

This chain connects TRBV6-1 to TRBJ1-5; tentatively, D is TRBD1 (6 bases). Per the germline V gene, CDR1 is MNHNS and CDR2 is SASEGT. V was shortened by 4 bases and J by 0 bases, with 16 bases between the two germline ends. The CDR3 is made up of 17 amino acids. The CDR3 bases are TGTGCCAGCAGTGCCACAGGGCCCCCCTATAGCAATCAGCCCCAGCATTTT. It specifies CASSATGPPYSNQPQHF.

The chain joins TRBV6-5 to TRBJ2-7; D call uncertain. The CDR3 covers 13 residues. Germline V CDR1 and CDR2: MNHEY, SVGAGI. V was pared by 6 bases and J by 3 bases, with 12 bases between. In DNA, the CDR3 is TGTGCCAGCAGCCGCTCTACGGGCTACGAGCAGTACTTC. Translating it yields CASSRSTGYEQYF.

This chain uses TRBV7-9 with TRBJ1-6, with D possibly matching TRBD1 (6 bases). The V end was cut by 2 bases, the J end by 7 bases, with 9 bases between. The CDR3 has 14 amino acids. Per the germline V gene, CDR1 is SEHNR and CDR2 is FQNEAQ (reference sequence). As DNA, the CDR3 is TGTGCCAGCAGCTTACGCGGGGGCAATTCACCCCTCCACTTT. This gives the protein CASSLRGGNSPLHF. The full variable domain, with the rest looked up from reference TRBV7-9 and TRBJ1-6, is DTGVSQNPRHKITKRGQNVTFRCDPISEHNRLYWYRQTLGQGPEFLTYFQNEAQLEKSRLLSDRFSAERPKGSFSTLEIQRTEQGDSAMYLCASSLRGGNSPLHFGNGTRLTVT.

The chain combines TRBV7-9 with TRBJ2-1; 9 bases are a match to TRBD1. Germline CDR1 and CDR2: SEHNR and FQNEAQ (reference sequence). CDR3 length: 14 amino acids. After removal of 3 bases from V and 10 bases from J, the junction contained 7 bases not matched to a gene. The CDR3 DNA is TGTGCCAGCAGCTTTGGACAGGGGCGTCAGGAGCAGTTCTTC. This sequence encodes CASSFGQGRQEQFF.

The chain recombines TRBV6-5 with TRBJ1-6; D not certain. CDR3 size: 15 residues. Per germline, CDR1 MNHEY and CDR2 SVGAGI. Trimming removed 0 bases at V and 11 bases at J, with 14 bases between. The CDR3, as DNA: TGTGCCAGCAGTTACTCATCTGGGAACGGGGCACCCCTCCACTTT. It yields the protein CASSYSSGNGAPLHF.

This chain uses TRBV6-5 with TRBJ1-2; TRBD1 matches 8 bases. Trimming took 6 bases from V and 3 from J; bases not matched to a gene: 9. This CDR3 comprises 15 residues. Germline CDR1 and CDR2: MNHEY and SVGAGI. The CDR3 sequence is CASSLRETGDYGYTF. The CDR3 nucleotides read TGTGCCAGCAGCCTTCGGGAGACAGGGGACTATGGCTACACCTTC.

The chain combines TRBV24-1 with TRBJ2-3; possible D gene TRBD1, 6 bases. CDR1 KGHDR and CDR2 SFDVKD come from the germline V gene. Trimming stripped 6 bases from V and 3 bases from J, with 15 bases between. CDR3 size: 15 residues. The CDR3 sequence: CATSTGGIGTDTQYF. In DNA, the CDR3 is TGTGCCACCAGTACTGGGGGCATCGGGACAGATACGCAGTATTTT.

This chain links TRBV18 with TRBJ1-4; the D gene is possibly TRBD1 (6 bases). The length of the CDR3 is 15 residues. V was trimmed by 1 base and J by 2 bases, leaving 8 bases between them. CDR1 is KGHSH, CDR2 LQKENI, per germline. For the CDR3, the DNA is TGTGCCAGCTCACCACGACAGGCTACTAATGAAAAACTGTTTTTT. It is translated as CASSPRQATNEKLFF.

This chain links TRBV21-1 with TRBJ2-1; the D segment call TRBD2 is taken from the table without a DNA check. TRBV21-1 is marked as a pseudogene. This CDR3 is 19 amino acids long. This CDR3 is CASSPNSIAGNLRGNEQFF. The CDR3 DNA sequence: TGTGCCAGCAGCCCGAACAGTATAGCGGGAAACCTAAGGGGGAATGAGCAGTTCTTC.

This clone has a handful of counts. The CDR3 loop reads CASSQDHRSVYGYTF. CDR3 nucleotides: TGTGCCAGCAGCCAAGATCACAGGTCCGTTTATGGCTACACCTTC. The chain uses TRBV14 and TRBJ1-2; tentative D call: TRBD1 (5 bases). Germline lookup yields CDR1 SGHDN and CDR2 FVKESK. The CDR3 is 15 residues long. With 0 bases removed from V and 5 bases from J, the gap between germline ends came to 13 bases.